The clone carrying this TCR beta chain was detected ten times or more. The antigen is not known. Trimming removed 6 bases from V and 3 bases from J; junction bases left unmatched: 6. CDR1 and CDR2 from the germline V gene are MDHEN and SYDVKM. This CDR3 contains 15 residues. This sample was taken from a study of T cells in Graves' hyperthyroidism and ophthalmopathy. On the study more broadly: Blood was drawn when the patient was first diagnosed and still untreated. Study findings and constraints: Separation of ophthalmopathy from stable hyperthyroidism was achieved by a 13 V-J model.

Researchers took RNA transcripts and amplified the TCR beta CDR3 regions from them. The primer set for the first-round RT-PCR of the TCR CDR3 was HTBI. Each CDR3 protein is one row after TCRdb ran MiXCR on the multiplex PCR reads. The table has approximately 600,000 distinct CDR3 sequences, under 15% seen once. Fresh peripheral blood, 9.5 to 10 ml of it, supplied the PBMCs. Sequencing was carried out using blood. The source of this sequence is a woman aged 40 to 50 with Graves' ophthalmopathy. The chain recombines TRBV28 with TRBJ2-7, with 12 bases fitting TRBD2. In nucleotides, the CDR3 is TGTGCCAGCAGGTTGACTAGCGGGAGAGTCTACGAGCAGTACTTC. It is translated as CASRLTSGRVYEQYF.